This T cell receptor (beta chain) appears in the sequencing data of a study of T cell responses to AZD1222 COVID-19 vaccine. Germline V gene sequence: CDR1 LGHNA, CDR2 YSLEER. The CDR3 length is 13 residues. The ends were cut back, 4 bases at V and 3 bases at J, with 9 bases in the middle. Only in-frame clones appear in the TCRdb table, and some are missing; sequencing was by immunoSEQ multiplex PCR. The profile covers over 45,000 clones, with approximately 85% appearing a single time and about 21% taken by the ten largest. The TCR originated in an adult in good health. The chain links TRBV4-3 to TRBJ1-1, with D uncertain. The source material was peripheral blood, sampled on day 0 of MenACWY control vaccination. The CDR3, as DNA: TGCGCCAGCAGCCGAACCGGGGACACTGAAGCTTTCTTT. Translating it yields CASSRTGDTEAFF.